These 18 T cell receptor beta chains originate from one sample sequenced in a study of preoperative IRX-2 immunotherapy in early breast cancer. Sample treatment: preoperative locoregional IRX-2 cytokine immunotherapy. Sequenced by immunoSEQ multiplex PCR; TCRdb stores in-frame clones only, minus some. The table lists roughly 24,000 clones, approximately 96% of them singletons, with around 16% in the top ten. The input for sequencing was tumor tissue, taken after IRX-2 immunotherapy. The receptors stem from a human donor with breast cancer.

The chain uses TRBV2 and TRBJ1-1, with D hard to call. This CDR3 comprises 12 residues. Deletions cut 6 bases from V and 4 bases from J, with 9 bases between. CDR1 SNHLY and CDR2 FYNNEI come from the germline V gene. The CDR3 loop is CASSHPGTEAFF. CDR3 DNA: TGTGCCAGCAGCCATCCGGGCACTGAAGCTTTCTTT.

This chain connects TRBV5-4 to TRBJ2-7; D is unresolved. CDR1 and CDR2 from the germline V gene are SGHNT and YYREEE (reference sequence). The CDR3 has 16 amino acids. Trimming left V 1 base short and J 2 bases short, with 16 bases between. CDR3 DNA: TGTGCCAGCAGCTTGAGTGCAGCTAGGAAAGCCTACGAGCAGTACTTC. Translating it yields CASSLSAARKAYEQYF.

The gene calls are TRBV28 and TRBJ2-2; no reliable D call. The CDR3 extends over 11 amino acids. Looked up from germline, CDR1 is MDHEN and CDR2 is SYDVKM. The ends were cut back, 2 bases at V and 7 bases at J, with 2 bases in the middle. Written as DNA, the CDR3 is TGTGCCAGCAGTTTAGTCGGGGAGCTGTTTTTT. Translation: CASSLVGELFF.

The CDR3 nucleotides read TGTGCCAGCAGCTTAGGCAGGGACTACGAGCAGTACTTC. Residues: CASSLGRDYEQYF. The rearrangement joins TRBV7-8 to TRBJ2-7; D possibly corresponds to TRBD1 (5 bases). The CDR3 totals 13 residues. Deletions cut 1 base from V and 3 bases from J, with 7 bases between. Germline CDR1 SGHVS, CDR2 FQNEAQ.

V is TRBV7-2 and J is TRBJ2-2; D unresolved. Trimming pared 2 bases from V and 5 bases from J, leaving 9 bases between. CDR1 SGHTA and CDR2 FQGNSA come from the germline V gene. This CDR3 has 14 amino acids. The CDR3 DNA follows: TGTGCCAGCAGCTTAAGTAGAGGAACCGGGGAGCTGTTTTTT. It codes for CASSLSRGTGELFF.

The chain couples TRBV9 to TRBJ2-7; TRBD2 matches at 13 bases. The length of the CDR3 is 17 residues. V gave up 1 base and J gave up 5 bases; unmatched junction bases: 9. CDR1 is SGDLS and CDR2 is YYNGEE in the germline V gene. DNA of the CDR3: TGTGCCAGCAGCGTATCCCTCCGGACTAGCGGGAGACACGAGCAGTACTTC. Its translation is CASSVSLRTSGRHEQYF. Full variable domain (missing parts from reference TRBV9 and TRBJ2-7): DSGVTQTPKHLITATGQRVTLRCSPRSGDLSVYWYQQSLDQGLQFLIQYYNGEERAKGNILERFSAQQFPDLHSELNLSSLELGDSALYFCASSVSLRTSGRHEQYFGPGTRLTVT.

The chain is built from TRBV6-5 and TRBJ2-1, with 7 bases lining up with TRBD2. Germline V gives CDR1 MNHEY, CDR2 SVGAGI. The V segment lost 5 bases and the J segment 7 bases; nucleotides outside the gene matches: 11. The CDR3 runs 15 residues. This CDR3 reads CASSDWGGPSNEQFF. CDR3 nucleotide sequence: TGTGCCAGCAGTGACTGGGGGGGACCTAGTAATGAGCAGTTCTTC.

A single count supports this clone. V and J are TRBV1 and TRBJ2-6; the table's D call of TRBD2 was not tested on the DNA. TRBV1 is listed as a pseudogene. This CDR3 contains 14 residues. The CDR3 DNA follows: TGCACCAGCAGGCACGACTGTCGGGCCAACGTCCTGACTTTC. Its translation: CTSRHDCRANVLTF.

This chain joins TRBV19 and TRBJ2-2; D gene uncertain. V lost 11 bases and J 0 bases, leaving 10 bases between the germline ends. The CDR3 length is 13 residues. Germline values: CDR1 LNHDA, CDR2 SQIVND (reference sequence). CDR3 sequence (DNA): TGTGCCGTAAGGAGAACGAACACCGGGGAGCTGTTTTTT. It yields the protein CAVRRTNTGELFF.

The chain uses TRBV20-1 and TRBJ2-1; no reliable D call. This CDR3 is 10 amino acids long. Trimming stripped 5 bases from V and 6 bases from J, with 5 bases between. In germline, CDR1 is DFQATT, CDR2 SNEGSKA (reference sequence). The CDR3 loop is CSAPFNEQFF. The CDR3 coding sequence is TGCAGTGCTCCCTTCAATGAGCAGTTCTTC.

The rearrangement uses TRBV5-1 and TRBJ2-3, with 9 nucleotides matching TRBD2. The germline CDR1 and CDR2 sequences are SGHRS and YFSETQ. The length of the CDR3 is 17 residues. The trim removed 0 bases at V and 0 bases at J, leaving 5 bases unmatched. CDR3 nucleotide sequence: TGCGCCAGCAGCTTGGTGACTAGCGGAGCTAGCACAGATACGCAGTATTTT. It specifies CASSLVTSGASTDTQYF.

The rearrangement joins TRBV18 to TRBJ2-4; weak D call: TRBD1 (6 bases). Germline V gene data show CDR1 as KGHSH and CDR2 as LQKENI. V lost 3 bases to trimming and J lost 3 bases, with 18 bases between them. CDR3 length: 17 amino acids. The chain's CDR3 is CASSPQGNRAGKNIQYF. The CDR3 nucleotides are TGTGCCAGCTCACCCCAAGGAAACAGGGCCGGCAAAAACATTCAGTACTTC.

The CDR3 region is CASSRTTSGSGELFF. The CDR3 coding sequence is TGTGCCAGCAGCCGTACGACTAGCGGGAGCGGGGAGCTGTTTTTT. The chain carries TRBV6-5 and TRBJ2-2, with 12 bases fitting TRBD2. V lost 6 bases to trimming and J lost 7 bases; unmatched junction nucleotides: 6. Germline CDR1 and CDR2: MNHEY and SVGAGI. The CDR3 extends over 15 amino acids.

The genes are TRBV11-1 and TRBJ2-5; D ambiguous. Trimming shortened V by 3 bases and J by 6 bases, and 11 bases separated the two germline ends. CDR1 SGHAT and CDR2 FQDESV come from the germline V gene (reference sequence). The CDR3 extends over 13 amino acids. The chain's CDR3 is CASSFDTAQTQYF. CDR3 DNA sequence: TGTGCCAGCAGCTTCGACACCGCGCAGACCCAGTACTTC.

The chain links TRBV7-6 to TRBJ2-3; no clear D. The CDR3 runs 12 residues. The V end was cut by 5 bases, the J end by 14 bases, with 17 bases between. Germline CDR1 reads SGHVS; CDR2 reads FNYEAQ. CDR3 amino acids: CASSRNLLRLYF. CDR3 DNA: TGTGCCAGCAGCAGAAACCTCCTTCGGCTGTATTTT. Looking up the rest from reference TRBV7-6 and TRBJ2-3 gives the full variable domain: GAGVSQSPRYKVTKRGQDVALRCDPISGHVSLYWYRQALGQGPEFLTYFNYEAQQDKSGLPNDRFSAERPEGSISTLTIQRTEQRDSAMYRCASSRNLLRLYFGPGTRLTVL.

This clone occurred once. This chain joins TRBV19 and TRBJ2-7; 7 bases map to TRBD1. CDR3 size: 14 residues. Germline-derived CDR1 and CDR2 are LNHDA and SQIVND (reference sequence). The J segment lost 3 bases and the V segment lost 3 bases, leaving 5 bases of the junction unmatched. As DNA, the CDR3 is TGTGCCAGTAGTATCTGGACAGGCGACTACGAGCAGTACTTC. It specifies CASSIWTGDYEQYF.

In this sample, this clone turned up once. This sequence joins TRBV7-9 and TRBJ1-6; no definite D call. The CDR3 has 15 amino acids. Deletions cut 4 bases from V and 7 bases from J, with 14 bases between. The germline CDR1 and CDR2 sequences are SEHNR and FQNEAQ (reference sequence). CDR3 bases: TGTGCCAGCAGCTCAACCGCCGACGCAAATTCACCCCTCCACTTT. This gives the protein CASSSTADANSPLHF.

The chain joins TRBV27 to TRBJ2-2, with 8 bases lining up with TRBD2. Trimming cost V 5 bases and J 3 bases; bases outside gene matches: 5. Germline V gene sequence: CDR1 MNHEY, CDR2 SMNVEV (reference sequence). CDR3 length: 15 amino acids. The CDR3 protein is CASSPLAGDTGELFF. CDR3 nucleotide sequence: TGTGCCAGCAGTCCGCTAGCGGGCGACACCGGGGAGCTGTTTTTT.